This TCR beta chain was sequenced in a study of blood T cells in healthy people across ages. Points on this clonotype: Its antigen is unknown. One end of the junction varies from germline; a read error may be responsible.

Study outcomes and limitations: Getting older went along with TCR beta diversity per million T cells dropping roughly linearly.

Alongside a J-beta primer mix, a sample-barcoded 5' primer served in a second PCR lasting roughly 6 to 11 cycles. TCRdb analysed the 5' RACE reads with MiXCR anew, one entry per CDR3 protein. The sample includes hundreds of thousands of distinct CDR3 sequences, about 32% of them seen just once. The receptor was isolated from a woman older than 75 in good health. The source material was blood.

For the CDR3, the DNA is TGCTGCGTCGCCCCCTCCGGGACAGGGGGCTGCGAGCAGTACTTC. This translates into CCVAPSGTGGCEQYF. The chain has TRBV29-1 and TRBJ2-7; 12 bases are a match to TRBD1. This CDR3 comprises 15 residues. Germline lookup yields CDR1 SQVTM and CDR2 ANQGSEA.